One sample yielded the 16 T cell receptor beta chains listed below, sequenced in a study of blood T cell repertoires in COVID-19. The assay was immunoSEQ multiplex PCR, and TCRdb's table has in-frame clones only and misses some. The table records fewer than 150,000 clones, around 84% of them present only once. The sample consisted of peripheral blood. The receptor set was obtained from a middle-aged man with acute or convalescent COVID-19.

V is TRBV12-5 and J is TRBJ2-2; 8 bases map to TRBD1. CDR3 length: 14 amino acids. Germline assignment: CDR1 LGHNT and CDR2 FRNRAP. After removal of 6 bases from V and 5 bases from J, the junction contained 5 bases not matched to a gene. CDR3 loop: CASGQGAWTGELFF. DNA for the CDR3: TGTGCTAGTGGGCAGGGGGCGTGGACCGGGGAGCTGTTTTTT.

The V gene is TRBV7-9, the J gene TRBJ1-2, with D uncertain. The CDR3 has 11 amino acids. Per the germline V gene, CDR1 is SEHNR and CDR2 is FQNEAQ (reference sequence). Trimming took off 3 bases at V and 3 bases at J, with 2 bases between the two ends. The CDR3 sequence: CASSFDYGYTF. In nucleotides, the CDR3 is TGTGCCAGCAGCTTCGACTATGGCTACACCTTC.

The chain uses TRBV6-6 and TRBJ1-1; the match to TRBD1 covers 8 bases. Germline V gene lookup returns CDR1 MNHNY and CDR2 SVGAGI (reference sequence). J gave up 1 base and V 8 bases, and 6 bases lay outside the gene matches. The CDR3 consists of 14 residues. CDR3 loop: CASFAGGWNTEAFF. CDR3 sequence (DNA): TGTGCCAGCTTTGCAGGGGGCTGGAACACTGAAGCTTTCTTT.

There are a few counts of this clone. J is TRBJ1-1 and V is TRBV18; TRBD1 might be the D (5 bases). The V and J ends lost 8 bases and 1 base respectively, with 11 bases between them. Germline loops: CDR1 KGHSH, CDR2 LQKENI. The CDR3 covers 13 residues. CDR3 loop: CASQGQTNTEAFF. In DNA form, the CDR3 reads TGTGCCAGCCAGGGTCAGACGAACACTGAAGCTTTCTTT.

The genes are TRBV10-3 and TRBJ1-1, with D maybe TRBD1 (5 bases). Germline V gene lookup returns CDR1 ENHRY and CDR2 SYGVKD. Trimming removed 6 bases at V and 14 bases at J, with 22 bases between. The CDR3 spans 13 residues. The CDR3 reads CAIRRGDGPQGFF. The CDR3 nucleotides read TGTGCCATCAGGCGGGGGGACGGCCCCCAAGGGTTCTTT.

This chain uses TRBV7-3 with TRBJ2-6; 7 bases are a match to TRBD1. The germline V gene has CDR1 SGHTA and CDR2 FQGTGA. Losses at the gene ends were 1 base for V and 0 bases for J; bases not matched to a gene: 3. The CDR3 is made up of 17 amino acids. DNA of the CDR3: TGTGCCAGCAGCTTAAGGGGACAGCTCTCTGGGGCCAACGTCCTGACTTTC. Its protein is CASSLRGQLSGANVLTF.

The chain links TRBV6-5 to TRBJ2-7; D is possibly TRBD1 (6 bases). CDR3 size: 13 residues. Looked up from germline, CDR1 is MNHEY and CDR2 is SVGAGI. Trimming shortened V by 6 bases and J by 9 bases, and 18 bases separated the two germline ends. The CDR3 nucleotides are TGTGCCAGCAGCCCCCACCGACAAGGGGGGCAGTACTTC. This sequence encodes CASSPHRQGGQYF.

The V and J genes are TRBV9 and TRBJ2-3, with D possibly TRBD2 on 6 matching bases. There are 15 residues in the CDR3. Germline CDR1 SGDLS, CDR2 YYNGEE. The V end was cut by 0 bases, the J end by 0 bases, with 8 bases between. DNA of the CDR3: TGTGCCAGCAGCGTAGGTAGCGGTAGCACAGATACGCAGTATTTT. Its protein product is CASSVGSGSTDTQYF.

The chain links TRBV11-2 to TRBJ1-1; maybe TRBD1 (5 bases). V was clipped by 5 bases and J by 7 bases, with 14 bases between them. Germline loops: CDR1 SGHAT, CDR2 FQNNGV. The CDR3 runs to 13 residues. Here the CDR3 reads CASSLGAGYEAFF. The CDR3 nucleotides are TGTGCCAGCAGCCTAGGGGCTGGATATGAAGCTTTCTTT.

The chain has TRBV19 and TRBJ1-5; the D gene is possibly TRBD1 (5 bases). The ends were cut back, 1 base at V and 3 bases at J, with 10 bases in the middle. The CDR3 sequence is 15 residues long. Germline CDR1 and CDR2: LNHDA and SQIVND (reference sequence). The CDR3, as DNA: TGTGCCAGTAGTATAGGGCTGGACATCAATCAGCCCCAGCATTTT. It specifies CASSIGLDINQPQHF.

The table lists this clone with a few counts. The V and J genes are TRBV4-3 and TRBJ1-6; TRBD1 agrees at 8 bases. The V gene's germline CDR1 is LGHNA and CDR2 YSLEER. The CDR3 has 16 amino acids. J lost 6 bases, V lost 5 bases, and 9 bases had no gene match. The CDR3 loop reads CASSSDRAPANSPLHF. The DNA for the CDR3 is TGCGCCAGCAGCTCGGACAGGGCCCCGGCTAATTCACCCCTCCACTTT.

This chain uses TRBV12-3 or TRBV12-4 with TRBJ2-7; D not certain. Trimming left V 0 bases short and J 6 bases short, with 3 bases between. The CDR3 loop spans 11 amino acids. The chain's CDR3 is CASSLAGEQYF. For the CDR3, the DNA is TGTGCCAGCAGTTTAGCCGGCGAGCAGTACTTC.

The gene calls are TRBV5-5 and TRBJ1-4; possibly TRBD1 for D (6 bases). Trimming took off 4 bases at V and 6 bases at J, with 19 bases between the two ends. The CDR3 has 16 amino acids. Germline V gene sequence: CDR1 SGHKS, CDR2 YYEKEE (reference sequence). This CDR3 reads CASSPPGAERDEKLFF. For the CDR3, the DNA is TGTGCCAGCAGCCCCCCAGGGGCGGAGAGGGATGAAAAACTGTTTTTT.

CDR3 nucleotides: TGTGCCAGCAGTTCAGGGGTTGGGCAGTATTTT. As protein: CASSSGVGQYF. The chain couples TRBV12-3 or TRBV12-4 to TRBJ2-3, with D possibly TRBD1 on 6 matching bases. The V and J ends lost 4 bases and 11 bases respectively, with 10 bases between them. This CDR3 is 11 amino acids long.

The chain carries TRBV19 and TRBJ1-2; weak D call: TRBD1 (5 bases). In germline, CDR1 is LNHDA, CDR2 SQIVND (reference sequence). The V gene lost 11 bases and the J gene lost 4 bases, with 20 bases spanning the gap. The CDR3 sequence is 14 residues long. The chain's CDR3 is CALPLPPGIYGYTF. CDR3 bases: TGTGCCCTCCCTCTGCCACCAGGGATCTATGGCTACACCTTC.

V is TRBV19 and J is TRBJ1-1; 8 bases map to TRBD1. CDR1 is LNHDA and CDR2 is SQIVND in the germline V gene (reference sequence). The CDR3 has 13 amino acids. Trimming cost V 3 bases and J 8 bases; bases outside gene matches: 5. CDR3 bases: TGTGCCAGTAGTATCGACAGGGGCGGGGAAGCTTTCTTT. Protein product: CASSIDRGGEAFF.